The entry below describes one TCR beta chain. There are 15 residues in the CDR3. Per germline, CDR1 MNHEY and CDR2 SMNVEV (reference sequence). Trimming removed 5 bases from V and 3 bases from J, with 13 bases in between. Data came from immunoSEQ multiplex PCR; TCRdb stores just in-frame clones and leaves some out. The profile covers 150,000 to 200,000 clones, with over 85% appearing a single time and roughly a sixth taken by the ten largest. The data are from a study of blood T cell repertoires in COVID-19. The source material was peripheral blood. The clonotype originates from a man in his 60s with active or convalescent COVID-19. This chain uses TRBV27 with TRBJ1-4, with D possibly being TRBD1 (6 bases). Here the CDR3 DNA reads TGTGCCAGCAGTCCAATGACAGGCCCTAATGAAAAACTGTTTTTT. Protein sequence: CASSPMTGPNEKLFF.